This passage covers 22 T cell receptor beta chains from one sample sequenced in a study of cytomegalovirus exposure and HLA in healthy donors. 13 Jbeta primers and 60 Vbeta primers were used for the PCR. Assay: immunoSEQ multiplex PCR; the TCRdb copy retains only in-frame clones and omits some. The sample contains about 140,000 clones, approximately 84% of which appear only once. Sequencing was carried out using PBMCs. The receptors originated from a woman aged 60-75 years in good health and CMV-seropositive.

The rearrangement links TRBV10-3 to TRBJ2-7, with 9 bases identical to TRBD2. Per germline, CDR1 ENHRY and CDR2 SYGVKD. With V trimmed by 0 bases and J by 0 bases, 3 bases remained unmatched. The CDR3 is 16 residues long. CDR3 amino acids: CAISESPSGISYEQYF. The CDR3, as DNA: TGTGCCATCAGTGAGTCGCCTAGCGGGATCTCCTACGAGCAGTACTTC.

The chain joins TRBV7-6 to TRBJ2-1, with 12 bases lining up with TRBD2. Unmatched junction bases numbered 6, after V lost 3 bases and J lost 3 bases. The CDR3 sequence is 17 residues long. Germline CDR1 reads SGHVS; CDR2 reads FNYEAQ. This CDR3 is CASSFSLAGGNYNEQFF. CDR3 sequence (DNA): TGTGCCAGCAGCTTTTCACTAGCGGGAGGTAACTACAATGAGCAGTTCTTC.

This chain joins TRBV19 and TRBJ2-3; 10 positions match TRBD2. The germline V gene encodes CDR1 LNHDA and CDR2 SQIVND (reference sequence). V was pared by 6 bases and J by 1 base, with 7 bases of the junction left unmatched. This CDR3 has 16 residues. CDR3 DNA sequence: TGTGCCAGTAGACGTGGACTAGCGGAGCGCACAGATACGCAGTATTTT. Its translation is CASRRGLAERTDTQYF.

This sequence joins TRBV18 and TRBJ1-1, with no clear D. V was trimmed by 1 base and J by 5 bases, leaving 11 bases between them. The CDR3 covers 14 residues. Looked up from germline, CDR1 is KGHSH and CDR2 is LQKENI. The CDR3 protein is CASSPLDPGTEAFF. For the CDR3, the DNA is TGTGCCAGCTCACCACTAGACCCGGGGACTGAAGCTTTCTTT.

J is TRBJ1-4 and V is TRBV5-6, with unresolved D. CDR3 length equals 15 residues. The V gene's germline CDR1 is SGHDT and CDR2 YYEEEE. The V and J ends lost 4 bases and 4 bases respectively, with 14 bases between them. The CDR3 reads CASSAEGMLNEKLFF. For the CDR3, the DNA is TGTGCCAGCAGCGCCGAGGGCATGCTTAATGAAAAACTGTTTTTT.

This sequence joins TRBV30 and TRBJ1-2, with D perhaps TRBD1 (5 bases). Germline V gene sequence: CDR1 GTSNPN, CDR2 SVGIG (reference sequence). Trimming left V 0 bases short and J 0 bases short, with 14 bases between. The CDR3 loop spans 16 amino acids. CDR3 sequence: CAWSVKLGPANYGYTF. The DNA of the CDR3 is TGTGCCTGGAGTGTTAAGCTGGGGCCCGCTAACTATGGCTACACCTTC.

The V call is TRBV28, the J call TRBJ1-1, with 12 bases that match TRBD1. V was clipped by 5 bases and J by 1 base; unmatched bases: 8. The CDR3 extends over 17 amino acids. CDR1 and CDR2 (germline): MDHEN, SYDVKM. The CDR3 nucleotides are TGTGCCAGCAGTCGTAAGGGACAGGGGGCAGAGAACACTGAAGCTTTCTTT. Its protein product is CASSRKGQGAENTEAFF.

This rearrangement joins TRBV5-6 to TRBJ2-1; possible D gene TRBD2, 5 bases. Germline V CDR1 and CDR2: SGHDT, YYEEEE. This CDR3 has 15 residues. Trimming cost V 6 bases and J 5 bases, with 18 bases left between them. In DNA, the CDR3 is TGTGCCAGCACCAGCCGGGGTCCCAACCACAATGAGCAGTTCTTC. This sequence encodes CASTSRGPNHNEQFF.

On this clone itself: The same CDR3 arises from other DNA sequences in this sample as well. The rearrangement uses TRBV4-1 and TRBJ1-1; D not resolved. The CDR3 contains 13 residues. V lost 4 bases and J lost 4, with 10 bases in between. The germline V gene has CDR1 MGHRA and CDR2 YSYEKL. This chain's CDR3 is CASSRGGVTEAFF. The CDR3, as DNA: TGCGCCAGCAGCCGCGGCGGCGTCACTGAAGCTTTCTTT.

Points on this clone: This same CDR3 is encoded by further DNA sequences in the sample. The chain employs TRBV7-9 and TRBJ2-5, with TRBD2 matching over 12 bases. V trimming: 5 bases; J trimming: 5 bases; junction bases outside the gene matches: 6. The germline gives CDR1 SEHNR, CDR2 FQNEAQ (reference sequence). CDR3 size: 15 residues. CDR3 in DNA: TGTGCCAGCAGCCCTCTAGCGGGAGGGGGGGAGACCCAGTACTTC. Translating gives CASSPLAGGGETQYF.

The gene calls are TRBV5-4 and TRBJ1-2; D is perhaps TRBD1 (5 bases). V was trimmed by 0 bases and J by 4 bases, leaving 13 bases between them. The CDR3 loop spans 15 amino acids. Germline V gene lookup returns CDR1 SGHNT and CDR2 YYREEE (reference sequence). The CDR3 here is CASSLARQPPYGYTF. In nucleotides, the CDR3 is TGTGCCAGCAGCTTGGCACGACAGCCCCCCTATGGCTACACCTTC.

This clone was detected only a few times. The CDR3 DNA reads as TGCGCCAGCAGCCCGCGGACTAGCGCGGGAGCTGGGGCCAACGTCCTGACTTTC. Protein product: CASSPRTSAGAGANVLTF. The chain has TRBV4-1 and TRBJ2-6, with 9 bases identical to TRBD2. In germline, CDR1 is MGHRA, CDR2 YSYEKL. The V and J ends lost 4 bases and 2 bases, in that order; junction bases with no gene match: 9. The CDR3 covers 18 residues.

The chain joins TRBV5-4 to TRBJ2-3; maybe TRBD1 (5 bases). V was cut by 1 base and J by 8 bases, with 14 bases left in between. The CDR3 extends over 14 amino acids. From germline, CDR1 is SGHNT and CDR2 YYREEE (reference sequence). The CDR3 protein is CASSLLTGGGTQYF. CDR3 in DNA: TGTGCCAGCAGCTTGTTAACAGGTGGTGGTACGCAGTATTTT. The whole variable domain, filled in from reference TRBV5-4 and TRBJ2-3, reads ETGVTQSPTHLIKTRGQQVTLRCSSQSGHNTVSWYQQALGQGPQFIFQYYREEENGRGNFPPRFSGLQFPNYSSELNVNALELDDSALYLCASSLLTGGGTQYFGPGTRLTVL.

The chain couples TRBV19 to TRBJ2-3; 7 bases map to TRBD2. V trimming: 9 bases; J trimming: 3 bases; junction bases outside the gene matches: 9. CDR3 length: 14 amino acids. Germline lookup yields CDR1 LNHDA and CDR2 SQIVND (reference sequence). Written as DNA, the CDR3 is TGTGCCAGCTCCTGGGGAGGGCCAACAGATACGCAGTATTTT. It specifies CASSWGGPTDTQYF.

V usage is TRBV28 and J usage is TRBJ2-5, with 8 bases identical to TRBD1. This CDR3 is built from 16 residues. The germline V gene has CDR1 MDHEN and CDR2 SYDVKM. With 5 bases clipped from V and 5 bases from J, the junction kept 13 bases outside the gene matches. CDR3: CASSLPKAGGVETQYF. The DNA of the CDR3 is TGTGCCAGCAGTCTGCCGAAGGCAGGGGGCGTTGAGACCCAGTACTTC. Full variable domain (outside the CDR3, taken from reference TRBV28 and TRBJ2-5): DVKVTQSSRYLVKRTGEKVFLECVQDMDHENMFWYRQDPGLGLRLIYFSYDVKMKEKGDIPEGYSVSREKKERFSLILESASTNQTSMYLCASSLPKAGGVETQYFGPGTRLLVL.

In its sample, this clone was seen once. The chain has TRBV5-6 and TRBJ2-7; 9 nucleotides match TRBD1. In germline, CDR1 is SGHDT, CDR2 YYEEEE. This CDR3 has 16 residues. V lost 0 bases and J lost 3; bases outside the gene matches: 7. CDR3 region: CASSLGGTGFLYEQYF. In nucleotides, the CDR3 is TGTGCCAGCAGCTTGGGGGGGACAGGGTTTCTCTACGAGCAGTACTTC.

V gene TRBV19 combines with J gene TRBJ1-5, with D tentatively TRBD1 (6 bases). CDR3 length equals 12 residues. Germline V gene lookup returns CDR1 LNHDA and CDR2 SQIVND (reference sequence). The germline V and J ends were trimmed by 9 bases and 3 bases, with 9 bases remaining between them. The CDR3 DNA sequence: TGTGCCAGCAGGGGACCCAATCAGCCCCAGCATTTT. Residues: CASRGPNQPQHF.

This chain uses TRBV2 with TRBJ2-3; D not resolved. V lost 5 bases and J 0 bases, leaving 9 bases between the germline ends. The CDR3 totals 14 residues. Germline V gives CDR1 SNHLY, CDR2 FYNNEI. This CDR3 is CASSSSRSTDTQYF. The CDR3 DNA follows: TGTGCCAGCAGTTCATCGAGAAGCACAGATACGCAGTATTTT.

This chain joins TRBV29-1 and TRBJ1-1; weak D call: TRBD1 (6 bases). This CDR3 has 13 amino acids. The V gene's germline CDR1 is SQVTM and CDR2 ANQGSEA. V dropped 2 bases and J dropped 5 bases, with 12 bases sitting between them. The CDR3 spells CSVERGGETEAFF. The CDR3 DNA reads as TGCAGCGTTGAAAGGGGGGGAGAGACTGAAGCTTTCTTT.

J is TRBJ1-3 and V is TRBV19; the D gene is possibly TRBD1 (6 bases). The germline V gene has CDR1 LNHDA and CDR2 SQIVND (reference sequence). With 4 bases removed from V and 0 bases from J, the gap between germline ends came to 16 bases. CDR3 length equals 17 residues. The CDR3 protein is CASSRAGATSSGNTIYF. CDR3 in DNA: TGTGCCAGTAGTAGGGCAGGGGCCACAAGCTCTGGAAACACCATATATTTT. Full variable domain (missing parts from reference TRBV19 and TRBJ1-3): DGGITQSPKYLFRKEGQNVTLSCEQNLNHDAMYWYRQDPGQGLRLIYYSQIVNDFQKGDIAEGYSVSREKKESFPLTVTSAQKNPTAFYLCASSRAGATSSGNTIYFGEGSWLTVV.

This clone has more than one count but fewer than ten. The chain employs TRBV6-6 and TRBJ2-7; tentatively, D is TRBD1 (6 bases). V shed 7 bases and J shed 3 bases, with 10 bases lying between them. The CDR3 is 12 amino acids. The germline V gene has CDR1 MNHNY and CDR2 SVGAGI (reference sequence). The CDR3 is CASTGTYYEQYF. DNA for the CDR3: TGTGCCAGCACCGGGACATACTACGAGCAGTACTTC.

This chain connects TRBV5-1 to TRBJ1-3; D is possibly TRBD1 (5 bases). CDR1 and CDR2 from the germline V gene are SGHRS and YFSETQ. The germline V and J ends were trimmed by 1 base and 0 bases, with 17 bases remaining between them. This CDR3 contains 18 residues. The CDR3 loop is CASSLIQGGGDSGNTIYF. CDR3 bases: TGCGCCAGCAGCTTGATTCAGGGCGGAGGGGACTCTGGAAACACCATATATTTT. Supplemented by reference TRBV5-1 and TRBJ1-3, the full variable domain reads KAGVTQTPRYLIKTRGQQVTLSCSPISGHRSVSWYQQTPGQGLQFLFEYFSETQRNKGNFPGRFSGRQFSNSRSEMNVSTLELGDSALYLCASSLIQGGGDSGNTIYFGEGSWLTVV.